This is a list of T cell receptor beta chains from one sample in a study of a mutant IDH1 vaccine in newly diagnosed glioma. Assay used: immunoSEQ multiplex PCR; TCRdb lists only in-frame clones, some missing. The profile covers 37,000 or so clones, with around 85% appearing a single time and 20% to 25% taken by the ten largest. The antigens of these receptors remain unknown. The sequenced sample was PBMCs, obtained from a glioma patient whose treatment included an IDH1 peptide vaccine. Source of these receptors: a young man with glioma. Each CDR3 is given with its conserved first and last residue. Each record gives: V gene, J gene, clone size, CDR3 protein. Only some rows state a clone size, as once, few, many or a class for expanded clones.

V gene: TRBV11-1
J gene: TRBJ2-6
clone size: -
CDR3 protein: CASSRTIVAGANVLTF

V gene: TRBV6-6
J gene: TRBJ2-1
clone size: -
CDR3 protein: CASSGGLRDEQFF

V gene: TRBV5-1
J gene: TRBJ2-1
clone size: -
CDR3 protein: CASSPGTFFDNEQFF

V gene: TRBV6-1
J gene: TRBJ1-2
clone size: -
CDR3 protein: CASIPGQGNYGYTF

V gene: TRBV5-3
J gene: TRBJ1-2
clone size: -
CDR3 protein: CARSLVDRGRGGYTF

V gene: TRBV18
J gene: TRBJ2-7
clone size: -
CDR3 protein: CASSPLSGIRYEQYF

V gene: TRBV7-2
J gene: TRBJ1-2
clone size: -
CDR3 protein: CASSLGGEAPNYGYTF

V gene: TRBV5-5
J gene: TRBJ2-2
clone size: -
CDR3 protein: CASSLVPGELFF

V gene: TRBV6-5
J gene: TRBJ2-5
clone size: -
CDR3 protein: CASSLTWGTQETQYF

V gene: TRBV5-1
J gene: TRBJ1-3
clone size: -
CDR3 protein: CASSLADRGPGNTIYF

V gene: TRBV10-1
J gene: TRBJ2-2
clone size: -
CDR3 protein: CASRLTGELFF

V gene: TRBV27
J gene: TRBJ1-1
clone size: -
CDR3 protein: CASSSGPGRTEAFF

V gene: TRBV4-1
J gene: TRBJ2-7
clone size: -
CDR3 protein: CASSQAPSTDEQYF

V gene: TRBV19
J gene: TRBJ1-1
clone size: -
CDR3 protein: CASSMSRSNTEAFF

V gene: TRBV19
J gene: TRBJ2-3
clone size: -
CDR3 protein: CASSPGEYRVAQYF

V gene: TRBV27
J gene: TRBJ1-2
clone size: few
CDR3 protein: CASSPRGRGQNDGYTF

V gene: TRBV10-3
J gene: TRBJ1-6
clone size: -
CDR3 protein: CAISAAGGSPLHF

V gene: TRBV4-1
J gene: TRBJ2-7
clone size: -
CDR3 protein: CASSQDQGWRYEQYF

V gene: TRBV9
J gene: TRBJ2-5
clone size: -
CDR3 protein: CASSVGSSGYLQETQYF

V gene: TRBV30
J gene: TRBJ1-1
clone size: -
CDR3 protein: CAWSRAGGAFF

V gene: TRBV5-5
J gene: TRBJ2-7
clone size: -
CDR3 protein: CASSLAPARGGNYEQYF

V gene: TRBV2
J gene: TRBJ2-4
clone size: -
CDR3 protein: CASSSGADPKNIQYF

V gene: TRBV5-6
J gene: TRBJ2-3
clone size: -
CDR3 protein: CASSLGGLPDTQYF